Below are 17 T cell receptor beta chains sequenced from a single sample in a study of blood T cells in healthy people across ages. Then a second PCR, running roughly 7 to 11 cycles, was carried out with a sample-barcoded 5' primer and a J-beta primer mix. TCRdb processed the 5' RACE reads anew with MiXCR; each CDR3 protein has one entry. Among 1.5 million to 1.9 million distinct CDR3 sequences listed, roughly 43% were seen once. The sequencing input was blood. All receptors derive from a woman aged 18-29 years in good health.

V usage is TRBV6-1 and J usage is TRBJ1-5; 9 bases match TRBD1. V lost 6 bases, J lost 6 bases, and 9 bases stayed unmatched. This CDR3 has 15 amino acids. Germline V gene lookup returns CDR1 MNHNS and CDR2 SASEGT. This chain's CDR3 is CASRTGQGSSQPQHF. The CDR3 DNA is TGTGCCAGCAGGACGGGACAGGGTTCGAGTCAGCCCCAGCATTTT.

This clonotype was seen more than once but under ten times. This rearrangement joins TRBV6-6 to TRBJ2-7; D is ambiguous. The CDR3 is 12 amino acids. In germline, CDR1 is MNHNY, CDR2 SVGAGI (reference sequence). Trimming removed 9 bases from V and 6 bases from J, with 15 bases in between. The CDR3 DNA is TGTGCCAGTCGAGAATGGGTCAGCGAGCAGTACTTC. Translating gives CASREWVSEQYF.

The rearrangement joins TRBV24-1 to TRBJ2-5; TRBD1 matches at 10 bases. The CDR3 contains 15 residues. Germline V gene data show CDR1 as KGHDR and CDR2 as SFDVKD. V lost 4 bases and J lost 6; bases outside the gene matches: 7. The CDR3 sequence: CATSDSGQGGKTQYF. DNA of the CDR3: TGTGCCACCAGTGACTCAGGACAGGGGGGAAAGACCCAGTACTTC.

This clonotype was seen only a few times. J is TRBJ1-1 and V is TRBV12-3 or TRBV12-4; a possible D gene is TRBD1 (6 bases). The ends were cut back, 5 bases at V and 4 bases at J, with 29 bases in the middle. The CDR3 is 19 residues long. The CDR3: CASSAGVGYGTIRSTEAFF. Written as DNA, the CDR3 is TGTGCCAGCAGTGCCGGGGTGGGGTACGGGACAATCAGGAGCACTGAAGCTTTCTTT.

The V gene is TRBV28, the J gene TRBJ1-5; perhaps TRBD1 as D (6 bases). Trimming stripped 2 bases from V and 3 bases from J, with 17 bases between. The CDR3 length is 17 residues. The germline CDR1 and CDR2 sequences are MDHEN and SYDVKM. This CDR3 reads CASSLGGQAGLNQPQHF. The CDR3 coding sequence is TGTGCCAGCAGTTTAGGGGGGCAGGCAGGACTCAATCAGCCCCAGCATTTT. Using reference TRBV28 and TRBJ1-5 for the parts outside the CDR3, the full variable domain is DVKVTQSSRYLVKRTGEKVFLECVQDMDHENMFWYRQDPGLGLRLIYFSYDVKMKEKGDIPEGYSVSREKKERFSLILESASTNQTSMYLCASSLGGQAGLNQPQHFGDGTRLSIL.

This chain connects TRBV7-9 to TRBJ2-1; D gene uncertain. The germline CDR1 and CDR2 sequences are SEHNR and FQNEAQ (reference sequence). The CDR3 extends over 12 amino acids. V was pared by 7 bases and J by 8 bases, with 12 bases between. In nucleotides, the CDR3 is TGTGCCAGCACCCAGAAGTGGGATGAGCAGTTCTTC. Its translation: CASTQKWDEQFF.

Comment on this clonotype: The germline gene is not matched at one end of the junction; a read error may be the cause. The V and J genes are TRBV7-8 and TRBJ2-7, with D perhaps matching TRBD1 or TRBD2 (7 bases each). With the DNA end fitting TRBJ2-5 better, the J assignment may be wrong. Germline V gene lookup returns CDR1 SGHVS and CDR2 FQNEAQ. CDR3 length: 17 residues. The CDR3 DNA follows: TGTGCCAGCACCTTATGGGACAGAGCGACGGGGGGAGAGACCCAGTACTTC. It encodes CASTLWDRATGGETQYF.

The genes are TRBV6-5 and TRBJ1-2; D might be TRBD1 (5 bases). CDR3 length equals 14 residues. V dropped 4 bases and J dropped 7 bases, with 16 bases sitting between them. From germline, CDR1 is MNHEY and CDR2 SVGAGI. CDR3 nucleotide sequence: TGTGCCAGCAGTTCGAGGGGCTTGTCCAGTGGCTACACCTTC. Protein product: CASSSRGLSSGYTF.

This CDR3 is CATRDRPLGDTQYF. The CDR3 DNA sequence: TGTGCCACCAGGGATCGTCCCCTGGGGGATACGCAGTATTTT. This chain links TRBV24-1 with TRBJ2-3; D unclear. The CDR3 covers 14 residues. Trimming removed 7 bases from V and 6 bases from J, with 16 bases in between. Germline CDR1 is KGHDR and CDR2 is SFDVKD.

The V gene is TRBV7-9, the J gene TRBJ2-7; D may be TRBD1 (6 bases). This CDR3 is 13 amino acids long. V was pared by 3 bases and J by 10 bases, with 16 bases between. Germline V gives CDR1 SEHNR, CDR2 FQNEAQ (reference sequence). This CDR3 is CASSFVDGGPQYF. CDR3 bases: TGTGCCAGCAGCTTCGTCGATGGGGGCCCTCAGTACTTC.

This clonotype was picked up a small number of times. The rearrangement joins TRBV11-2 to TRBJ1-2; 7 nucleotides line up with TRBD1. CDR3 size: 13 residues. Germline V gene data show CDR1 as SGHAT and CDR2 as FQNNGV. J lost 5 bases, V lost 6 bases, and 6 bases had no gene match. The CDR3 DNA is TGTGCCAGCAGAGACAGGGCAACTTATGGCTACACCTTC. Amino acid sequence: CASRDRATYGYTF.

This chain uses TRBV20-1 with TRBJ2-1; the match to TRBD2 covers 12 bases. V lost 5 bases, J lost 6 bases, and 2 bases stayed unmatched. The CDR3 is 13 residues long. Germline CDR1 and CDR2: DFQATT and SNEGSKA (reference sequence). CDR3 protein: CSARTSGVNEQFF. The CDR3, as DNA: TGCAGTGCTCGGACTAGCGGGGTCAATGAGCAGTTCTTC.

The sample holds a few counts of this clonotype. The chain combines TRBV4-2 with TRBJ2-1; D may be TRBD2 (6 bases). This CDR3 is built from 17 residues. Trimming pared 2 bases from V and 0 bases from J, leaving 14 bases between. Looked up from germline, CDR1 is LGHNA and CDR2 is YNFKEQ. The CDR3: CASSQLREDLSYNEQFF. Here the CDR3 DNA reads TGTGCCAGCAGCCAATTGCGGGAAGATCTCTCCTACAATGAGCAGTTCTTC.

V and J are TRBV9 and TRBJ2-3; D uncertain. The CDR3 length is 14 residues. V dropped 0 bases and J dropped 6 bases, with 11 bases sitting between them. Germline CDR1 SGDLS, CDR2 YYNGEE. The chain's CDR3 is CASSVGPVWDTQYF. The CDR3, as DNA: TGTGCCAGCAGCGTAGGGCCCGTGTGGGATACGCAGTATTTT.

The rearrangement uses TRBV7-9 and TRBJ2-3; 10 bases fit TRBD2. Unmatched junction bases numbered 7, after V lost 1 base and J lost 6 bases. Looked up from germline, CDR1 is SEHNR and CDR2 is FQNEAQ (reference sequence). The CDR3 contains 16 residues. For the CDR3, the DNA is TGTGCCAGCAGCTTAGTACAACTAGCGGGAAAGGATACGCAGTATTTT. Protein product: CASSLVQLAGKDTQYF.

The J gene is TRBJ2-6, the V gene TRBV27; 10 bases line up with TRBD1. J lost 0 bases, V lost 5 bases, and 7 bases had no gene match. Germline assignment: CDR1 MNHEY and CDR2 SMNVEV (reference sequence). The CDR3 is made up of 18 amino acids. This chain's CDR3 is CASSPRDRGNSGANVLTF. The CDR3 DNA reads TGTGCCAGCAGTCCGAGGGACAGGGGAAACTCTGGGGCCAACGTCCTGACTTTC.

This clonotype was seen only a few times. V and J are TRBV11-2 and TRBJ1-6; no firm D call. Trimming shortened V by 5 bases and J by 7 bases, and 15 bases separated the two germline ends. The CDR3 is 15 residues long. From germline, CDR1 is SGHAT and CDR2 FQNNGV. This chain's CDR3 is CASSTRPVGNSPLHF. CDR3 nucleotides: TGTGCCAGCAGCACCCGGCCCGTAGGGAATTCACCCCTCCACTTT.